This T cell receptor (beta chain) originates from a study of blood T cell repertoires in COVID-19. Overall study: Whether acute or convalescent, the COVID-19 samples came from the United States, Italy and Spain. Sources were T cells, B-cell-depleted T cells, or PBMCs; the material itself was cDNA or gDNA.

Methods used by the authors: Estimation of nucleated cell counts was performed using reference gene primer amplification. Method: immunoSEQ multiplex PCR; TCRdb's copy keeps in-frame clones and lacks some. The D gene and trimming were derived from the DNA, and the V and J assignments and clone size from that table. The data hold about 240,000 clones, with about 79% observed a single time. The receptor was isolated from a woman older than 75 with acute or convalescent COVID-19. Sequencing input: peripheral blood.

CDR3 in amino acids: CASNTQGLGGNTIYF. CDR3 nucleotides: TGTGCCAGCAACACCCAGGGGTTGGGTGGAAACACCATATATTTT. The chain has TRBV28 and TRBJ1-3; perhaps TRBD1 as D (6 bases). The V gene's germline CDR1 is MDHEN and CDR2 SYDVKM. The germline V and J ends were trimmed by 7 bases and 3 bases, with 16 bases remaining between them. This CDR3 is built from 15 residues. Complete variable domain (other parts from reference TRBV28 and TRBJ1-3): DVKVTQSSRYLVKRTGEKVFLECVQDMDHENMFWYRQDPGLGLRLIYFSYDVKMKEKGDIPEGYSVSREKKERFSLILESASTNQTSMYLCASNTQGLGGNTIYFGEGSWLTVV.